This TCR beta chain derives from a study of CD8+CD57+ T cells in acquired aplastic anemia. The overall study: The average for DNA from sorted CD4+ and CD8+ cells was 3 to 3.5 ug.

It was genomic DNA that served as the template for profiling TCR beta VDJ and CDR3. From the reads, TCRdb called clonotypes with MiXCR, one entry per CDR3 protein. The sample holds about 270,000 distinct CDR3 sequences, around 60% seen once. In regard to this clonotype: Its antigen remains unidentified.

Germline V gene lookup returns CDR1 LNHDA and CDR2 SQIVND (reference sequence). The CDR3 has 14 residues. Trimming removed 5 bases from V and 4 bases from J, with 14 bases in between. General observations from the study: With respect to CD8+ Simpson's diversity, patients and controls did not differ significantly. Patients and controls had in common approximately 28 CD8+ CDR3 sequences.

Sequencing used sorted CD4+, CD8+, or CD8+CD57+ T cells (not recorded which) from PBMCs. The rearrangement joins TRBV19 to TRBJ1-1; no clear D gene. The clonotype was recovered from a human donor with severe aplastic anemia or a healthy control (not recorded which). The CDR3 loop is CASSFREKSTEAFF. The CDR3 DNA is TGTGCCAGTAGTTTTCGAGAGAAAAGCACTGAAGCTTTCTTT.